The rows below give T cell receptor beta chains drawn from one sample of a study of T cells in localized non-small cell lung cancer. The repertoire was sequenced with immunoSEQ multiplex PCR; TCRdb's copy has only in-frame clones and lacks some. This table holds a few thousand clones, roughly a quarter found once. This sample comprised lung tumor tissue, obtained before any cancer treatment. Source of these receptors: a man aged 35 to 69 with stage I lung adenocarcinoma. The CDR3 runs from the conserved cysteine through the conserved F or W. Each record gives: CDR3 protein, CDR3 DNA, clone size, V gene, D gene, J gene. A D gene is named only where the DNA matches it firmly. Only some rows state a clone size, as once, few, many or a class for expanded clones.

CDR3aa: CASSYRGQGAEQYF; CDR3nt: TGTGCCAGCAGTTACCGTGGACAGGGGGCCGAGCAGTACTTC; abundance: -; v_gene: TRBV6-8; d_gene: TRBD1; j_gene: TRBJ2-7
CDR3aa: CASSYSNRGLVGHTGANVLTF; CDR3nt: TGTGCCAGCAGTTACTCGAATAGGGGACTAGTGGGGCACACTGGGGCCAACGTCCTGACTTTC; abundance: few; v_gene: TRBV6-8; d_gene: TRBD2; j_gene: TRBJ2-6
CDR3aa: CASSPISGQVNRNTIYF; CDR3nt: TGTGCCAGCAGCCCCATATCGGGACAGGTTAATCGAAACACCATATATTTT; abundance: -; v_gene: TRBV25-1; d_gene: TRBD1; j_gene: TRBJ1-3
CDR3aa: CASSGTSGVYNEQFF; CDR3nt: TGTGCCAGCTCCGGGACTAGCGGGGTGTACAATGAGCAGTTCTTC; abundance: few; v_gene: TRBV6-8; d_gene: TRBD2; j_gene: TRBJ2-1
CDR3aa: CASSEAGHTEAFF; CDR3nt: TGTGCCAGCAGTGAGGCGGGGCACACTGAAGCTTTCTTT; abundance: -; v_gene: TRBV6-8; d_gene: -; j_gene: TRBJ1-1
CDR3aa: CAWDPGTSNQETQYF; CDR3nt: TGTGCCTGGGATCCCGGGACATCAAATCAAGAGACCCAGTACTTC; abundance: large; v_gene: TRBV30; d_gene: -; j_gene: TRBJ2-5
CDR3aa: CASSTGQGGADTQYF; CDR3nt: TGTGCCAGTAGTACTGGACAGGGAGGCGCAGATACGCAGTATTTT; abundance: -; v_gene: TRBV19; d_gene: TRBD1; j_gene: TRBJ2-3
CDR3aa: CSGRDSGTGGFTGELFF; CDR3nt: TGCAGCGGCCGAGATTCCGGGACAGGGGGCTTTACCGGGGAGCTGTTTTTT; abundance: -; v_gene: TRBV29-1; d_gene: TRBD1; j_gene: TRBJ2-2
CDR3aa: CAWSVASYNEQFF; CDR3nt: TGTGCCTGGAGTGTAGCTTCCTACAATGAGCAGTTCTTC; abundance: -; v_gene: TRBV30; d_gene: -; j_gene: TRBJ2-1
CDR3aa: CASSEPSGLAQYF; CDR3nt: TGTGCCAGCAGTGAGCCATCAGGCTTGGCGCAGTATTTT; abundance: -; v_gene: TRBV25-1; d_gene: -; j_gene: TRBJ2-3
CDR3aa: CASSLGPYRSGANVLTF; CDR3nt: TGCGCCAGCAGCTTGGGACCCTACCGCTCTGGGGCCAACGTCCTGACTTTC; abundance: -; v_gene: TRBV5-1; d_gene: -; j_gene: TRBJ2-6
CDR3aa: CASSFAGRGKIQYF; CDR3nt: TGTGCCAGCAGCTTCGCGGGTCGGGGGAAAATTCAGTACTTC; abundance: -; v_gene: TRBV11-3; d_gene: -; j_gene: TRBJ2-4
CDR3aa: CASSLTSDTGELFF; CDR3nt: TGTGCCAGCAGTTTGACTAGCGACACCGGGGAGCTGTTTTTT; abundance: few; v_gene: TRBV6-8; d_gene: TRBD2; j_gene: TRBJ2-2
CDR3aa: CASSSSGHYGYTF; CDR3nt: TGTGCCAGCAGCTCCTCAGGACACTATGGCTACACCTTC; abundance: few; v_gene: TRBV6-8; d_gene: -; j_gene: TRBJ1-2
CDR3aa: CASSVVGAVTEAFF; CDR3nt: TGCGCCAGCAGCGTTGTAGGGGCGGTCACTGAAGCTTTCTTT; abundance: -; v_gene: TRBV5-1; d_gene: -; j_gene: TRBJ1-1
CDR3aa: CASSEDRGDTEAFF; CDR3nt: TGTGCCAGCAGTGAAGACAGGGGAGACACTGAAGCTTTCTTT; abundance: -; v_gene: TRBV6-1; d_gene: TRBD1; j_gene: TRBJ1-1
CDR3aa: CATSRPSRGGHFTGELFF; CDR3nt: TGTGCCACCAGCAGACCCTCCCGGGGGGGGCATTTTACCGGGGAGCTGTTTTTT; abundance: few; v_gene: TRBV15; d_gene: TRBD2; j_gene: TRBJ2-2
CDR3aa: CASSAGGYNQPQHF; CDR3nt: TGTGCCAGCAGTGCGGGCGGGTACAATCAGCCCCAGCATTTT; abundance: medium-sized; v_gene: TRBV6-8; d_gene: -; j_gene: TRBJ1-5
CDR3aa: CASSREGTRGETQYF; CDR3nt: TGCGCCAGCAGCCGTGAGGGGACTAGAGGGGAGACCCAGTACTTC; abundance: few; v_gene: TRBV4-1; d_gene: TRBD2; j_gene: TRBJ2-5
CDR3aa: CASGGGVDTGELFF; CDR3nt: TGTGCCAGCGGAGGCGGGGTTGACACCGGGGAGCTGTTTTTT; abundance: -; v_gene: TRBV6-8; d_gene: -; j_gene: TRBJ2-2
CDR3aa: CASSEFGTGGRSEAFF; CDR3nt: TGTGCCAGCAGTGAATTCGGGACAGGGGGCAGGTCTGAAGCTTTCTTT; abundance: -; v_gene: TRBV25-1; d_gene: TRBD1; j_gene: TRBJ1-1
CDR3aa: CASSYAGWQPQHF; CDR3nt: TGTGCCAGCAGTTACGCGGGGTGGCAGCCCCAGCATTTT; abundance: few; v_gene: TRBV6-8; d_gene: -; j_gene: TRBJ1-5
CDR3aa: CASSERWVGGYTF; CDR3nt: TGTGCCAGCAGTGAGCGGTGGGTGGGTGGCTACACCTTC; abundance: -; v_gene: TRBV6-8; d_gene: -; j_gene: TRBJ1-2
CDR3aa: CASSEGVLQETQYF; CDR3nt: TGTGCCAGCAGTGAAGGCGTCCTCCAAGAGACCCAGTACTTC; abundance: few; v_gene: TRBV9; d_gene: -; j_gene: TRBJ2-5
CDR3aa: CASSYGGQGVNEQFF; CDR3nt: TGTGCCAGCAGTTACGGGGGACAGGGGGTCAATGAGCAGTTCTTC; abundance: medium-sized; v_gene: TRBV6-8; d_gene: TRBD1; j_gene: TRBJ2-1
CDR3aa: CASSQGAEYYGYTF; CDR3nt: TGTGCCAGCAGTCAGGGGGCGGAATACTATGGCTACACCTTC; abundance: few; v_gene: TRBV6-8; d_gene: TRBD1; j_gene: TRBJ1-2
CDR3aa: CASSQLAPYNEQFF; CDR3nt: TGTGCCAGCAGCCAACTAGCGCCGTACAATGAGCAGTTCTTC; abundance: -; v_gene: TRBV14; d_gene: -; j_gene: TRBJ2-1
CDR3aa: CASSVASGTNTGELFF; CDR3nt: TGTGCCAGCAGCGTCGCTAGCGGAACGAACACCGGGGAGCTGTTTTTT; abundance: -; v_gene: TRBV9; d_gene: TRBD2; j_gene: TRBJ2-2
CDR3aa: CASSPLEAYNEQFF; CDR3nt: TGTGCCAGCAGCCCGCTAGAGGCCTACAATGAGCAGTTCTTC; abundance: -; v_gene: TRBV11-3; d_gene: -; j_gene: TRBJ2-1
CDR3aa: CASSLGGLGSYEQYF; CDR3nt: TGTGCCAGCAGCTTAGGGGGACTGGGCTCCTACGAGCAGTACTTC; abundance: -; v_gene: TRBV11-3; d_gene: -; j_gene: TRBJ2-7
CDR3aa: CAWSVASGMQYF; CDR3nt: TGTGCCTGGAGTGTCGCTAGCGGAATGCAGTATTTT; abundance: -; v_gene: TRBV30; d_gene: TRBD2; j_gene: TRBJ2-3
CDR3aa: CASSATTGMTEAFF; CDR3nt: TGCGCCAGCAGCGCCACTACAGGGATGACTGAAGCTTTCTTT; abundance: -; v_gene: TRBV5-1; d_gene: -; j_gene: TRBJ1-1
CDR3aa: CATRPDTDTQYF; CDR3nt: TGTGCCACCAGACCAGACACAGATACGCAGTATTTT; abundance: -; v_gene: TRBV12-5; d_gene: -; j_gene: TRBJ2-3
CDR3aa: CASSHGPEQFF; CDR3nt: TGTGCCAGTAGTCACGGACCAGAGCAGTTCTTC; abundance: -; v_gene: TRBV19; d_gene: -; j_gene: TRBJ2-1
CDR3aa: CASSLDLLGPYEQYF; CDR3nt: TGCGCCAGCAGCTTGGACCTCCTGGGACCCTACGAGCAGTACTTC; abundance: few; v_gene: TRBV5-1; d_gene: -; j_gene: TRBJ2-7
CDR3aa: CASSTRGGIKLEAFF; CDR3nt: TGTGCCAGCAGCACCCGGGGGGGGATTAAGCTTGAAGCTTTCTTT; abundance: few; v_gene: TRBV11-3; d_gene: -; j_gene: TRBJ1-1
CDR3aa: CASSDRGGSEKLFF; CDR3nt: TGTGCCAGCAGTGATAGGGGCGGGAGTGAAAAACTGTTTTTT; abundance: medium-sized; v_gene: TRBV9; d_gene: -; j_gene: TRBJ1-4
CDR3aa: CAILEGDAGELFF; CDR3nt: TGTGCCATCCTCGAAGGGGACGCGGGGGAGCTGTTTTTT; abundance: -; v_gene: TRBV6-8; d_gene: -; j_gene: TRBJ2-2
CDR3aa: CASSTPPHDEKLFF; CDR3nt: TGTGCCAGTAGTACTCCACCTCACGATGAAAAACTGTTTTTT; abundance: once; v_gene: TRBV19; d_gene: -; j_gene: TRBJ1-4
CDR3aa: CASSPNRATSYEKLFF; CDR3nt: TGTGCCAGCTCACCTAACCGGGCCACTTCCTACGAAAAACTGTTTTTT; abundance: few; v_gene: TRBV18; d_gene: -; j_gene: TRBJ1-4
CDR3aa: CASSPVWGQGMIGAGNTIYF; CDR3nt: TGTGCCAGCAGCCCAGTATGGGGACAGGGAATGATAGGGGCCGGAAACACCATATATTTT; abundance: few; v_gene: TRBV7-4; d_gene: TRBD1; j_gene: TRBJ1-3
CDR3aa: CAWSVLRDSFF; CDR3nt: TGTGCCTGGAGTGTCCTCCGGGACTCTTTCTTT; abundance: few; v_gene: TRBV30; d_gene: -; j_gene: TRBJ1-1
CDR3aa: CASSDSAGVFDDEQFF; CDR3nt: TGCGCCAGCAGTGACTCTGCGGGAGTTTTCGACGATGAGCAGTTCTTC; abundance: -; v_gene: TRBV10-1; d_gene: TRBD2; j_gene: TRBJ2-1
CDR3aa: CASRTGENTEAFF; CDR3nt: TGTGCCAGCAGGACAGGGGAAAACACTGAAGCTTTCTTT; abundance: few; v_gene: TRBV6-8; d_gene: TRBD1; j_gene: TRBJ1-1
CDR3aa: CASSLRGDSGNTIYF; CDR3nt: TGTGCCAGCAGCTTGAGGGGCGACTCTGGAAACACCATATATTTT; abundance: few; v_gene: TRBV7-6; d_gene: -; j_gene: TRBJ1-3
CDR3aa: CASSFELAGVNEQFF; CDR3nt: TGTGCCAGCAGTTTTGAACTAGCGGGGGTCAATGAGCAGTTCTTC; abundance: few; v_gene: TRBV11-3; d_gene: TRBD2; j_gene: TRBJ2-1
CDR3aa: CASSGREGAEKLFF; CDR3nt: TGTGCCAGCAGCGGTAGAGAAGGGGCCGAAAAACTGTTTTTT; abundance: few; v_gene: TRBV9; d_gene: -; j_gene: TRBJ1-4
CDR3aa: CAISNGQTDTQYF; CDR3nt: TGTGCCATCAGCAATGGACAGACAGATACGCAGTATTTT; abundance: few; v_gene: TRBV10-3; d_gene: -; j_gene: TRBJ2-3
CDR3aa: CASSPGVDIQYF; CDR3nt: TGTGCCAGCTCACCGGGGGTGGACATTCAGTACTTC; abundance: -; v_gene: TRBV18; d_gene: -; j_gene: TRBJ2-4
CDR3aa: CASSYTADQPQHF; CDR3nt: TGTGCCAGCAGTTACACGGCCGATCAGCCCCAGCATTTT; abundance: few; v_gene: TRBV6-8; d_gene: -; j_gene: TRBJ1-5
CDR3aa: CASTGFYNEQFF; CDR3nt: TGTGCCAGTACGGGGTTCTACAATGAGCAGTTCTTC; abundance: -; v_gene: TRBV19; d_gene: -; j_gene: TRBJ2-1
CDR3aa: CASSYARAQRDTQYF; CDR3nt: TGTGCCAGCAGCTATGCCAGGGCCCAAAGGGATACGCAGTATTTT; abundance: medium-sized; v_gene: TRBV11-3; d_gene: -; j_gene: TRBJ2-3
CDR3aa: CASSVDRGNEQFF; CDR3nt: TGTGCCAGCAGTGTGGACAGGGGCAATGAGCAGTTCTTC; abundance: -; v_gene: TRBV9; d_gene: TRBD1; j_gene: TRBJ2-1
CDR3aa: CASSQSGAEYNEQFF; CDR3nt: TGTGCCAGCTCCCAGTCTGGAGCGGAATACAATGAGCAGTTCTTC; abundance: -; v_gene: TRBV18; d_gene: -; j_gene: TRBJ2-1